These T cell receptor beta chains were read from a single sample in a study of beta chain features in type 1 diabetes. TCRdb keeps only in-frame clones here, not all; method: immunoSEQ multiplex PCR. Among 250,000 to 350,000 clones listed, 13% to 15% were seen once. The sample was central memory CD4+ T cells from blood. These receptors all stem from a man younger than 45 in good health. The CDR3 runs from the conserved cysteine through the conserved F or W. Only some rows state a clone size, as once, few, many or a class for expanded clones.

abundance	v_gene	j_gene	CDR3aa
.	TRBV29-1	TRBJ1-1	CSSVRGGRDEAFF
few	TRBV7-2	TRBJ2-6	CASSLVSGLPSGANVLTF
many	TRBV25-1	TRBJ1-1	CASSPGDLTEAFF
.	TRBV4-3	TRBJ2-1	CASSQGGGPYNEQFF
.	TRBV18	TRBJ2-3	CASSPGQGGADTQYF
.	TRBV27	TRBJ1-4	CASSRRQGFFEKLFF
few	TRBV6-5	TRBJ1-1	CASGTNEAFF
.	TRBV6-5	TRBJ2-1	CASRRLAGVNEQFF
few	TRBV10-3	TRBJ2-5	CAISGGGGETQYF
few	TRBV4-2	TRBJ2-5	CASSQWGETQYF
.	TRBV4-1	TRBJ2-5	CASSLLLQETQYF
.	TRBV7-9	TRBJ2-7	CASSATGGWNYEQYF